This T cell receptor beta chain originates from a study of regulatory and conventional T cells in RAG deficiency. Study observations and caveats: In Omenn syndrome, Treg and Tconv repertoires overlapped >75%. Omenn syndrome and CID/AS patients had roughly 92-fold fewer unique Treg TCR beta sequences, versus roughly 9.6-fold elsewhere.

Blood CD4+ CD25-low CD127-high conventional T cells supplied the genomic DNA template. With regard to this clone: Its target is not known.

V lost 7 bases and J lost 2, with 18 bases in between. The CDR3 runs 16 residues. The germline V gene encodes CDR1 LNHDA and CDR2 SQIVND (reference sequence). The table came from immunoSEQ multiplex PCR; TCRdb's copy has only in-frame clones and leaves some out. The data contain tens of thousands of clones, 90% to 95% of them singletons. These records were also assigned to another study, of regulatory T cells. That report adds: The primer mix had 52 TRBV and 13 TRBJ primers.

The J gene is TRBJ1-5, the V gene TRBV19; weak D call: TRBD1 (5 bases). The TCR comes from a human donor in good health. The specimen sequenced was CD25- CD4+ T cells sorted from blood. In nucleotides, the CDR3 is TGTGCCAGTACAGGGACTTTAGGACGTGGCAATCAGCCCCAGCATTTT. This gives the protein CASTGTLGRGNQPQHF.